The sequence of this T cell receptor beta chain was determined in a study of blood T cell repertoires in COVID-19. From germline, CDR1 is MNHEY and CDR2 SVGAGI. V lost 7 bases and J 3 bases, leaving 10 bases between the germline ends. The CDR3 loop spans 13 amino acids. Sequencing used immunoSEQ multiplex PCR; TCRdb keeps in-frame clones, though not all of them. The sample yields about 40,000 clones, approximately 90% seen once. The gene calls are TRBV6-5 and TRBJ2-1, with no clear D. Sequencing was done on a sample of peripheral blood. The sequence was collected from a man between 45 and 60 years old in a cohort sampled during active COVID-19. The CDR3 DNA is TGTGCCAGCACCCCAAATCACTACAATGAGCAGTTCTTC. It specifies CASTPNHYNEQFF.